This T cell receptor beta chain was identified during a study of cytomegalovirus exposure and HLA in healthy donors. Broader study findings: Investigators reported some 150 TCR beta chains as tied to cytomegalovirus.

About this clone: Its antigen is unknown.

Germline CDR1 and CDR2: SGHRS and YFSETQ. V shed 3 bases and J shed 6 bases, with 15 bases lying between them. The CDR3 runs 14 residues. The repertoire was sequenced with immunoSEQ multiplex PCR; TCRdb's copy has only in-frame clones and lacks some. The sample holds some 200,000 clones; roughly 82% are singletons and the top ten take around 15%. Material: PBMCs. J is TRBJ1-2 and V is TRBV5-1; possibly TRBD1 for D (6 bases). The origin of this receptor is a woman aged 30 to 39 in good health and CMV-seropositive. The CDR3 DNA reads as TGCGCCAGCAGCTCCCCTCTCAGACAGGATGGCTACACCTTC. This translates into CASSSPLRQDGYTF. The full variable domain, with the rest looked up from reference TRBV5-1 and TRBJ1-2, is KAGVTQTPRYLIKTRGQQVTLSCSPISGHRSVSWYQQTPGQGLQFLFEYFSETQRNKGNFPGRFSGRQFSNSRSEMNVSTLELGDSALYLCASSSPLRQDGYTFGSGTRLTVV.